The TCR beta chain under discussion was sequenced for a study of patients and donors after allogeneic stem cell transplantation. This CDR3 region has 16 residues. Trimming left V 0 bases short and J 3 bases short, with 13 bases between. Germline loops: CDR1 LGHNA, CDR2 YSLEER. In this sample, this clonotype turned up a few times. Each CDR3 protein gets one entry after TCRdb re-called the RT-PCR reads with MiXCR. The table records some 880,000 distinct CDR3 sequences, approximately 19% of them present only once. This sequence joins TRBV4-3 and TRBJ2-3; tentative D call: TRBD2 (6 bases). The receptor was isolated from a human donor who was either an allogeneic HSCT recipient or a stem cell or donor lymphocyte infusion donor (not recorded which). It is not recorded whose cells these are; they may come from a transplant donor. The material sequenced was blood, either unsorted or a sorted T cell fraction (not recorded which). The CDR3 spells CASSQEFGAGTDTQYF. The CDR3 bases are TGCGCCAGCAGCCAAGAGTTCGGGGCGGGGACAGATACGCAGTATTTT.